The 14 T cell receptor beta chains in this list originate from one sample, sequenced in a study of control samples from healthy donors and cancer patients. Measured with immunoSEQ multiplex PCR; TCRdb has only the in-frame clones, and not every one. Among 150,000 to 200,000 clones listed, 80% to 90% were seen once. Sequenced material: blood. The origin of the receptors is a woman aged 25 to 39 in good health.

This chain links TRBV19 with TRBJ2-6; TRBD1 matches 8 bases. The germline gives CDR1 LNHDA, CDR2 SQIVND (reference sequence). The V gene end was trimmed by 8 bases and the J gene end by 2 bases; junction bases not matched to a gene: 11. This CDR3 has 17 residues. The CDR3 coding sequence is TGTGCCAGTCGACGGACAGGGAATATCCCTGGGGCCAACGTCCTGACTTTC. Translated, it gives CASRRTGNIPGANVLTF.

The chain employs TRBV6-1 and TRBJ1-5, with D perhaps TRBD1 (5 bases). In germline, CDR1 is MNHNS, CDR2 SASEGT. CDR3 length: 16 residues. With 0 bases removed from V and 5 bases from J, the gap between germline ends came to 14 bases. The CDR3 sequence: CASSEAIGGAHQPQHF. The CDR3 nucleotides read TGTGCCAGCAGTGAAGCAATAGGAGGGGCCCATCAGCCCCAGCATTTT.

V usage is TRBV11-2 and J usage is TRBJ2-3; 7 bases match TRBD2. The CDR3 is 17 amino acids. The ends lost 4 bases at V and 9 bases at J; junction bases unmatched: 19. Per the germline V gene, CDR1 is SGHAT and CDR2 is FQNNGV. The CDR3 nucleotides read TGTGCCAGCAGCTCGGCTAGGGACTACGCAGCCCTGGGCACGCAGTATTTT. It translates to CASSSARDYAALGTQYF. Full variable domain (missing parts from reference TRBV11-2 and TRBJ2-3): EAGVAQSPRYKIIEKRQSVAFWCNPISGHATLYWYQQILGQGPKLLIQFQNNGVVDDSQLPKDRFSAERLKGVDSTLKIQPAKLEDSAVYLCASSSARDYAALGTQYFGPGTRLTVL.

The chain links TRBV30 to TRBJ1-5; 10 nucleotides agree with TRBD1. Trimming cost V 5 bases and J 5 bases; bases outside gene matches: 3. Germline loops: CDR1 GTSNPN, CDR2 SVGIG (reference sequence). The CDR3 covers 13 residues. The CDR3: CAWDRGPYQPQHF. CDR3 sequence (DNA): TGTGCCTGGGACAGGGGGCCTTATCAGCCCCAGCATTTT.

The chain uses TRBV2 and TRBJ2-7, with D perhaps matching TRBD1 (6 bases). The V and J ends lost 10 bases and 4 bases respectively, with 14 bases between them. Germline values: CDR1 SNHLY, CDR2 FYNNEI. CDR3 size: 12 residues. The CDR3 DNA reads TGTGCCAACTGGGACAATGTTTACGAGCAGTACTTC. Its translation is CANWDNVYEQYF.

The V gene is TRBV28, the J gene TRBJ2-1; 8 positions agree with TRBD2. Per the germline V gene, CDR1 is MDHEN and CDR2 is SYDVKM. The CDR3 extends over 13 amino acids. The trim removed 6 bases at V and 2 bases at J, leaving 0 bases unmatched. Here the CDR3 DNA reads TGTGCCAGCAGCGGGAGGGCCTACAATGAGCAGTTCTTC. This codes for CASSGRAYNEQFF.

This clone is a singleton in its sample. V gene TRBV19 combines with J gene TRBJ2-5; tentative D call: TRBD2 (5 bases). Germline CDR1 and CDR2: LNHDA and SQIVND (reference sequence). V lost 5 bases and J 4 bases, leaving 11 bases between the germline ends. The CDR3 is made up of 13 amino acids. The CDR3 coding sequence is TGTGCCAGTAGTCGGAGGTCCGTAGAGACCCAGTACTTC. Residues: CASSRRSVETQYF.

The chain carries TRBV5-4 and TRBJ2-3; no reliable D call. The CDR3 extends over 15 amino acids. Germline assignment: CDR1 SGHNT and CDR2 YYREEE (reference sequence). V was clipped by 0 bases and J by 1 base, with 9 bases between them. In DNA form, the CDR3 reads TGTGCCAGCAGCTTGGATGGGTTAGGCACAGATACGCAGTATTTT. Translated: CASSLDGLGTDTQYF.

The CDR3 nucleotides are TGTGCCAGCAGACTTGGACAGGTGAACACTGAAGCTTTCTTT. Its protein product is CASRLGQVNTEAFF. V is TRBV3-1 (or the pseudogene TRBV3-2) and J is TRBJ1-1, with TRBD1 matching over 7 bases. CDR1 and CDR2 (germline): LGHDT, YNNKEL (reference sequence). This CDR3 is built from 14 residues. V gave up 6 bases and J gave up 0 bases; unmatched junction bases: 4.

The J gene is TRBJ2-2, the V gene TRBV29-1; weak D call: TRBD2 (5 bases). This CDR3 contains 12 residues. CDR1 SQVTM and CDR2 ANQGSEA come from the germline V gene. Trimming removed 7 bases at V and 4 bases at J, with 10 bases between. The CDR3, as DNA: TGCAGCGCCCCGGGGTCCACCGGGGAGCTGTTTTTT. Translated, it gives CSAPGSTGELFF.

The count of this clone is one. The chain links TRBV6-1 to TRBJ2-5; 10 bases fit TRBD1. There are 15 residues in the CDR3. The V segment lost 1 base and the J segment 5 bases; nucleotides outside the gene matches: 4. From germline, CDR1 is MNHNS and CDR2 SASEGT. CDR3 coding DNA: TGTGCCAGCAGTGAAGGGGACAGGGGAATGGAGACCCAGTACTTC. Translated: CASSEGDRGMETQYF.

The chain couples TRBV28 to TRBJ1-2, with 9 bases aligning to TRBD1. This CDR3 contains 14 residues. Trimming took 3 bases from V and 8 from J; bases not matched to a gene: 7. CDR1 and CDR2 from the germline V gene are MDHEN and SYDVKM. CDR3 bases: TGTGCCAGCAGTTTCCGAAGGACAGGGGAAGGCTACACCTTC. This encodes CASSFRRTGEGYTF.

This chain connects TRBV11-1 to TRBJ1-1; D unresolved. The CDR3 covers 13 residues. V lost 1 base and J lost 1, with 4 bases in between. CDR1 and CDR2 from the germline V gene are SGHAT and FQDESV (reference sequence). The CDR3 sequence is CASSLDSNTEAFF. The DNA for the CDR3 is TGTGCCAGCAGCTTAGACTCGAACACTGAAGCTTTCTTT.

J is TRBJ1-1 and V is TRBV6-6; tentative D call: TRBD1 (5 bases). The CDR3 is 15 amino acids. CDR1 and CDR2 from the germline V gene are MNHNY and SVGAGI (reference sequence). V was clipped by 2 bases and J by 4 bases, with 14 bases between them. CDR3 bases: TGTGCCAGCAGTTACGGTGGCCAGGGACCCACTGAAGCTTTCTTT. Translating gives CASSYGGQGPTEAFF.